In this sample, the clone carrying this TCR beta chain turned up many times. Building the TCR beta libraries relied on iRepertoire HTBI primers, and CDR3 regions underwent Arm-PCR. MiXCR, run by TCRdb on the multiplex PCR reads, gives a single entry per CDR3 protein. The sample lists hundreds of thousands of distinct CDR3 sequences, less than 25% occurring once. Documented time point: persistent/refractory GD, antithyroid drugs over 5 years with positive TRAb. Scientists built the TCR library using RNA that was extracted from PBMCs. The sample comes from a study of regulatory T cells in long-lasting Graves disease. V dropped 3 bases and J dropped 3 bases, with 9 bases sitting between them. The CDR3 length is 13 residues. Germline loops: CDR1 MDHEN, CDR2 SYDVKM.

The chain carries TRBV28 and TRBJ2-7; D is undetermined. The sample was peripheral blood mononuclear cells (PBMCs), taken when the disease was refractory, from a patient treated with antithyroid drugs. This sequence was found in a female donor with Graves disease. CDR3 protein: CASSFTESYEQYF. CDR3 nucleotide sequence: TGTGCCAGCAGTTTTACAGAAAGCTACGAGCAGTACTTC.